This T cell receptor (beta chain) was identified in a study of preoperative IRX-2 immunotherapy in early breast cancer. The germline V gene has CDR1 SGHRS and CDR2 YFSETQ. After removal of 4 bases from V and 3 bases from J, the junction contained 9 bases not matched to a gene. This CDR3 is 16 amino acids long. As for treatment: preoperative locoregional IRX-2 cytokine immunotherapy. Samples came from a phase Ib trial of preoperative locoregional IRX-2 cytokine immunotherapy. The protocol was immunoSEQ multiplex PCR, while the TCRdb copy is restricted to in-frame clones and leaves out a portion. The repertoire holds about 98,000 clones, with about nine tenths as singletons.

J is TRBJ1-1 and V is TRBV5-1, with 10 positions matching TRBD1. The starting material was tumor tissue, obtained after IRX-2 immunotherapy. This clonotype originated in a human donor with breast cancer. CDR3 residues: CASSGGATGGHTEAFF. The CDR3 nucleotides read TGCGCCAGCAGCGGGGGAGCGACAGGGGGCCACACTGAAGCTTTCTTT. Based on the CDR3 plus reference TRBV5-1 and TRBJ1-1, the full variable domain is KAGVTQTPRYLIKTRGQQVTLSCSPISGHRSVSWYQQTPGQGLQFLFEYFSETQRNKGNFPGRFSGRQFSNSRSEMNVSTLELGDSALYLCASSGGATGGHTEAFFGQGTRLTVV.